These 20 T cell receptor beta chains were all obtained from the same sample, sequenced in a study of blood T cells in healthy people across ages. Primers used in a second PCR of roughly 6 to 12 cycles were a sample-barcoded 5' primer and a J-beta primer mix. TCRdb reprocessed the 5' RACE reads via MiXCR and lists one record per CDR3 protein. Counted here are around 1.1 million distinct CDR3 sequences, 35% to 45% occurring once; the ten biggest clones make up around 13%. The specimen sequenced was blood. These receptors were collected from a man aged 18 to 30 in good health.

This rearrangement joins TRBV28 to TRBJ2-7, with 8 bases aligning to TRBD2. The CDR3 is made up of 16 amino acids. The germline V gene has CDR1 MDHEN and CDR2 SYDVKM. V lost 6 bases, J lost 7 bases, and 17 bases stayed unmatched. CDR3 DNA sequence: TGTGCCAGCAGGGGCCGGGAGGGCCGCTTCTACAATGAGCAGTACTTC. As protein: CASRGREGRFYNEQYF.

The V gene is TRBV6-1, the J gene TRBJ2-5; D may be TRBD1 (6 bases). V lost 6 bases to trimming and J lost 2 bases, with 10 bases between them. CDR1 is MNHNS, CDR2 SASEGT, per germline. The CDR3 covers 13 residues. The CDR3 protein is CASRRGSQETQYF. The CDR3 DNA is TGTGCCAGCAGAAGGGGGAGTCAAGAGACCCAGTACTTC.

The CDR3 sequence: CATSSLGDNKNIQYF. DNA for the CDR3: TGTGCCACCAGCAGTCTCGGGGACAACAAAAACATTCAGTACTTC. The chain employs TRBV15 and TRBJ2-4; D perhaps matches TRBD1 (6 bases). Trimming cost V 3 bases and J 3 bases, with 12 bases left between them. Germline V gene sequence: CDR1 LNHNV, CDR2 YYDKDF (reference sequence). The CDR3 contains 15 residues.

V is TRBV5-6 and J is TRBJ2-1; a possible D gene is TRBD1 (6 bases). V gave up 2 bases and J gave up 3 bases, with 15 bases separating them. This CDR3 has 16 residues. Per the germline V gene, CDR1 is SGHDT and CDR2 is YYEEEE. CDR3 protein: CASSFRRDTNYNEQFF. CDR3 DNA: TGTGCCAGCAGCTTCCGCCGGGACACTAACTACAATGAGCAGTTCTTC.

The chain combines TRBV28 with TRBJ1-5; D call uncertain. CDR3 length: 12 residues. The V end lost 5 bases, the J end lost 15 bases, and 17 bases lay between the germline ends. CDR1 MDHEN and CDR2 SYDVKM come from the germline V gene. As DNA, the CDR3 is TGTGCCAGCAGTCCTCGTGGAACCCCCGGGCATTTT. Translated: CASSPRGTPGHF.

Concerning this clonotype: An end of the junction differs from the germline gene, which may be a read error. J is TRBJ2-2 and V is TRBV28; unclear D gene. CDR1 is MDHEN, CDR2 SYDVKM, per germline. This CDR3 has 13 amino acids. DNA of the CDR3: TGTGCCGGCAGTTCCCAAGGCACCGGGGAGCTGTTTTTT. It encodes CAGSSQGTGELFF.

The chain carries TRBV4-1 and TRBJ1-5, with 7 bases that match TRBD1. Germline CDR1 and CDR2: MGHRA and YSYEKL. This CDR3 has 13 amino acids. V trimming: 5 bases; J trimming: 6 bases; junction bases outside the gene matches: 4. This chain's CDR3 is CASSFDRVQPQHF. The CDR3 DNA is TGCGCCAGCAGCTTCGACAGGGTTCAGCCCCAGCATTTT.

This clonotype appeared a few times. The chain is built from TRBV3-1 and TRBJ2-1; tentative D call: TRBD2 (5 bases). Germline V CDR1 and CDR2: LGHDT, YNNKEL (reference sequence). The CDR3 consists of 15 residues. V was cut by 1 base and J by 6 bases, with 13 bases left in between. In DNA form, the CDR3 reads TGTGCCAGCAGCCAAGGAGGGAATTTCCTCAATGAGCAGTTCTTC. Its protein product is CASSQGGNFLNEQFF.

The V gene is TRBV7-2, the J gene TRBJ1-5; D gene unclear. The ends were cut back, 2 bases at V and 3 bases at J, with 8 bases in the middle. The CDR3 is 14 amino acids. Germline assignment: CDR1 SGHTA and CDR2 FQGNSA. The CDR3 spells CTSSLRPDNQPQHF. The DNA of the CDR3 is TGTACCAGCAGCTTAAGGCCAGACAATCAGCCCCAGCATTTT.

The chain recombines TRBV4-1 with TRBJ2-1; perhaps TRBD2 as D (6 bases). Germline V gene sequence: CDR1 MGHRA, CDR2 YSYEKL. The CDR3 totals 16 residues. Trimming stripped 3 bases from V and 9 bases from J, with 21 bases between. The DNA of the CDR3 is TGCGCCAGCAGCCATATCACTAGCCACACGTTCAGTGAGCAGTTCTTC. Translation: CASSHITSHTFSEQFF.

CDR3 sequence: CASGGSGYTF. The CDR3, as DNA: TGTGCCAGTGGGGGGTCCGGCTACACCTTC. This chain links TRBV2 with TRBJ1-2; weak D call: TRBD1 (5 bases). The CDR3 covers 10 residues. Germline values: CDR1 SNHLY, CDR2 FYNNEI. Trimming cost V 9 bases and J 8 bases, with 10 bases left between them.

In this sample, this clonotype turned up a few times. This rearrangement joins TRBV12-3 or TRBV12-4 to TRBJ2-3; 7 nucleotides line up with TRBD1. The CDR3 totals 15 residues. After removal of 5 bases from V and 3 bases from J, the junction contained 8 bases not matched to a gene. CDR3 sequence (DNA): TGTGCCAGCAGTCCGGACAGGAAAAGGACAGATACGCAGTATTTT. Amino acids: CASSPDRKRTDTQYF.

This clonotype has just a few counts. The chain couples TRBV2 to TRBJ1-5; D gene ambiguous. This CDR3 has 15 amino acids. V was pared by 4 bases and J by 4 bases, with 14 bases between. CDR1 is SNHLY, CDR2 FYNNEI, per germline. The CDR3 loop reads CASSGVSGSNQPQHF. As DNA, the CDR3 is TGTGCCAGCAGTGGGGTGTCCGGGAGTAATCAGCCCCAGCATTTT.

Many counts were recorded for this clonotype. The J gene is TRBJ1-2, the V gene TRBV5-1, with TRBD1 as a possible D gene (5 bases). Trimming pared 0 bases from V and 3 bases from J, leaving 9 bases between. The germline CDR1 and CDR2 sequences are SGHRS and YFSETQ. This CDR3 has 14 amino acids. CDR3 coding DNA: TGCGCCAGCAGCTTGGGACAGTCCTACTATGGCTACACCTTC. This codes for CASSLGQSYYGYTF.

The genes are TRBV5-1 and TRBJ2-3; possible D gene TRBD2, 5 bases. The CDR3 runs to 17 residues. V was trimmed by 0 bases and J by 0 bases, leaving 14 bases between them. Per the germline V gene, CDR1 is SGHRS and CDR2 is YFSETQ. The CDR3 region is CASSLDARTSSTDTQYF. Here the CDR3 DNA reads TGCGCCAGCAGCTTGGATGCAAGGACTTCGAGCACAGATACGCAGTATTTT.

J is TRBJ2-5 and V is TRBV6-1; D possibly corresponds to TRBD2 (6 bases). Per the germline V gene, CDR1 is MNHNS and CDR2 is SASEGT. This CDR3 is 15 amino acids long. V lost 0 bases and J 5 bases, leaving 13 bases between the germline ends. CDR3 nucleotide sequence: TGTGCCAGCAGTGAAGCGCTTGCTGGGGGGGAGACCCAGTACTTC. As protein: CASSEALAGGETQYF.

This chain links TRBV20-1 with TRBJ1-2; no firm D call. The CDR3 length is 13 residues. The germline V gene has CDR1 DFQATT and CDR2 SNEGSKA (reference sequence). With 3 bases removed from V and 1 base from J, the gap between germline ends came to 9 bases. The CDR3 region has the DNA TGCAGTGCTAGCGGCCGGGTTAACTATGGCTACACCTTC. Its protein is CSASGRVNYGYTF.

This chain joins TRBV6-2 or TRBV6-3 and TRBJ1-1; 7 nucleotides agree with TRBD1. Losses at the gene ends were 10 bases for V and 1 base for J; bases not matched to a gene: 9. The CDR3 contains 14 residues. Germline V gene data show CDR1 as MNHEY and CDR2 as SVGEGT. The CDR3 loop reads CATRNRGPNTEAFF. DNA of the CDR3: TGTGCCACCAGAAACAGGGGACCGAACACTGAAGCTTTCTTT.

The V call is TRBV6-5, the J call TRBJ2-5; tentative D call: TRBD1 (5 bases). The CDR3 totals 15 residues. V was cut by 0 bases and J by 2 bases, with 10 bases left in between. Germline loops: CDR1 MNHEY, CDR2 SVGAGI. The CDR3 protein is CASSYSARGQETQYF. CDR3 nucleotide sequence: TGTGCCAGCAGTTACTCGGCTAGGGGACAAGAGACCCAGTACTTC.

The chain employs TRBV27 and TRBJ2-1; the D call may be TRBD1 or TRBD2 (5 bases each). Germline CDR1 and CDR2: MNHEY and SMNVEV (reference sequence). The V and J ends lost 1 base and 9 bases respectively, with 13 bases between them. The length of the CDR3 is 14 residues. The CDR3: CASSLLVGDGEQFF. The CDR3 nucleotides read TGTGCCAGCAGTTTATTAGTGGGGGACGGTGAGCAGTTCTTC.